This paragraph reports one TCR beta chain. Its cognate antigen is unknown. Repertoires were generated with immunoSEQ multiplex PCR, while TCRdb's copy carries only in-frame clones and drops some. Among about 6,800 clones listed, over 95% were seen once. Trimming stripped 4 bases from V and 4 bases from J, with 11 bases between. Germline V gene sequence: CDR1 SNHLY, CDR2 FYNNEI. The CDR3 is 14 residues long. The entry originates in a study of T cell clonotyping in hematopoietic cell transplantation. Whole-study results and caveats: Broader posttransplant TCR repertoire diversity was predicted by graft donor and pretransplant recipient Inverse Simpson Index values. Recipient TCR diversity dropped after transplant; expanded clonotypes rose from day 30 to 180.

Blood collection times were about day -28 and days 30, 100, 180 posttransplant. The clonotype comes from a male patient in his sixties who had an allogeneic stem cell transplant from a related donor, so the T cells may come from the graft donor. Some clones in this sample may be carry-over from other donors' samples. This chain joins TRBV2 and TRBJ1-5; D possibly corresponds to TRBD1 (5 bases). The sample was PBMCs, taken 30 days after allogeneic stem cell transplant. CDR3 amino acids: CASSVERGNQPQHF. The CDR3 DNA reads as TGTGCCAGCAGTGTTGAGAGGGGTAATCAGCCCCAGCATTTT.